The T cell receptor beta chain described here comes from a study of blood T cell repertoires in COVID-19. Background on the study: From the United States, Italy and Spain came samples of acute and convalescent COVID-19.

Germline V lookup: CDR1 SGHTS, CDR2 YDEGEE. This CDR3 comprises 15 residues. V dropped 0 bases and J dropped 5 bases, with 14 bases sitting between them. Method: immunoSEQ multiplex PCR; TCRdb's copy keeps in-frame clones and lacks some. The profile shows 110,000 to 150,000 clones, around 89% of them singletons. This clone was seen a few times. What was sequenced was peripheral blood. This rearrangement joins TRBV5-8 to TRBJ1-2; D is ambiguous. The source is a woman aged 80 or over with acute or convalescent COVID-19. The CDR3 sequence is CASSLVGGGGYGYTF. The CDR3 region has the DNA TGTGCCAGCAGCTTGGTAGGCGGAGGAGGTTATGGCTACACCTTC.